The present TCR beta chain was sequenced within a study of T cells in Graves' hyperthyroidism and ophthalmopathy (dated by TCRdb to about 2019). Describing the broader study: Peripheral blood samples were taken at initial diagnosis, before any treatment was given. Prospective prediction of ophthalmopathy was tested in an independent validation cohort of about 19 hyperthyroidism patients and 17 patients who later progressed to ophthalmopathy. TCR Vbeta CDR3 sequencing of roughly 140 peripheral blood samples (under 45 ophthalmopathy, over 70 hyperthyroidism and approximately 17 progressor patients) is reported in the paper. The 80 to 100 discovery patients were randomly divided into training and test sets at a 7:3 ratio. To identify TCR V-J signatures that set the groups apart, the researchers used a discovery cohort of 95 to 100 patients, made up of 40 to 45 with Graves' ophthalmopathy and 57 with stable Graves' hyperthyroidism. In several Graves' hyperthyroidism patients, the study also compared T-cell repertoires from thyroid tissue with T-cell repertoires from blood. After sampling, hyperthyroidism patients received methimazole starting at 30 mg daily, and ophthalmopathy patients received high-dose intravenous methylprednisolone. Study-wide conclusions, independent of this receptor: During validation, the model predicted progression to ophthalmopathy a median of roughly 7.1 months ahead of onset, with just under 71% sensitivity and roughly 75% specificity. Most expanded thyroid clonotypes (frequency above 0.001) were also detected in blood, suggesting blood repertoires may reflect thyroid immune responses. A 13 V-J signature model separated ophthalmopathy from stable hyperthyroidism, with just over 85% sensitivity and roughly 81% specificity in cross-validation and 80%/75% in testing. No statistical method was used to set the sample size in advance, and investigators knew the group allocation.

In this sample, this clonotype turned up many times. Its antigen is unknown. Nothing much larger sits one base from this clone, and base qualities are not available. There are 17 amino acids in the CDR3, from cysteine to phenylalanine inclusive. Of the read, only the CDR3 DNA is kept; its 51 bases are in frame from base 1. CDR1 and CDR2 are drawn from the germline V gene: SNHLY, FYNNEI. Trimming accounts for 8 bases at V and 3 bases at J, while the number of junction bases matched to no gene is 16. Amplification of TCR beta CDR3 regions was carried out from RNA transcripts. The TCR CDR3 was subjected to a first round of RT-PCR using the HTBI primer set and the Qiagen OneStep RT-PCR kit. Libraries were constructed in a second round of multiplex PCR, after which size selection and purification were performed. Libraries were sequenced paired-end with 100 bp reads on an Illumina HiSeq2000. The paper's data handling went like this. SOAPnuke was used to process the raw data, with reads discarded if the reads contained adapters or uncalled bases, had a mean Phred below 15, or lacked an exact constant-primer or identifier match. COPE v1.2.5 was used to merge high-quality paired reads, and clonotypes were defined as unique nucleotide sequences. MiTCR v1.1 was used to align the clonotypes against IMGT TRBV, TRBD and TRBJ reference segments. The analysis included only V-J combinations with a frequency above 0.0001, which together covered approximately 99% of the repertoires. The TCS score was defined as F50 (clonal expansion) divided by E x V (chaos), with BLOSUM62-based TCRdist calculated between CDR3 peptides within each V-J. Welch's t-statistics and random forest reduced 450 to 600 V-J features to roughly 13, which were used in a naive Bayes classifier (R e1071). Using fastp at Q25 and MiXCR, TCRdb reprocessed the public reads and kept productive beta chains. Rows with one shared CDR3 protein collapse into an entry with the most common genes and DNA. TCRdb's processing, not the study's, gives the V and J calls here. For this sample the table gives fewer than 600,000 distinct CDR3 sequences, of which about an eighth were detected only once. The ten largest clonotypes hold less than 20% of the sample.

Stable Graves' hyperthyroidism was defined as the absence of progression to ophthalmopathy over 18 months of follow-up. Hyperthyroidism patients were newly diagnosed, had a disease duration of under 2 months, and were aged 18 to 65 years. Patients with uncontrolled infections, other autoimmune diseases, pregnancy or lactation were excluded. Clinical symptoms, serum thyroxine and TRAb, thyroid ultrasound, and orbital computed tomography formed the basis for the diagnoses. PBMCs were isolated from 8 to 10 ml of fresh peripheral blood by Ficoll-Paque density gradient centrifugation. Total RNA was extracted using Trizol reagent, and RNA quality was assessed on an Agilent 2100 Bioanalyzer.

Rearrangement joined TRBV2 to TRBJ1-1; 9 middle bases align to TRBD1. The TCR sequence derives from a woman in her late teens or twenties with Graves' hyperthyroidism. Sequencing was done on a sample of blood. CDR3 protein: CASGGLGQGLKDTEAFF. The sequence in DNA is TGTGCCAGCGGGGGGCTAGGACAGGGGTTGAAGGACACTGAAGCTTTCTTT.